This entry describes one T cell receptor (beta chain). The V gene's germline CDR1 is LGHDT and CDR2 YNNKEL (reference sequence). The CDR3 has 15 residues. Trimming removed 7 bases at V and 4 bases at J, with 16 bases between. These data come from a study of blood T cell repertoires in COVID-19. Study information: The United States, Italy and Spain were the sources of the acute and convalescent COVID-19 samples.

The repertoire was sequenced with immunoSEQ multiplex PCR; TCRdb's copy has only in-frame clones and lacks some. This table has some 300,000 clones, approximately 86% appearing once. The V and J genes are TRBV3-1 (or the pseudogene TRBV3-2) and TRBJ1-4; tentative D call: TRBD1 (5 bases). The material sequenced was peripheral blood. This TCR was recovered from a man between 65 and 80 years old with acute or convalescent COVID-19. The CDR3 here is CASTETVGGNEKLFF. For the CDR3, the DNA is TGTGCCAGCACCGAGACCGTCGGGGGTAATGAAAAACTGTTTTTT.